The clone carrying this TCR beta chain was counted a single time. CDR1 is SEHNR and CDR2 is FQNEAQ in the germline V gene (reference sequence). V shed 5 bases and J 4 bases; nucleotides not matched to a gene: 7. The CDR3 totals 17 residues. The data derive from a study of OX40 agonist ivuxolimab in advanced cancers. Libraries were prepared by immunoSEQ multiplex PCR; TCRdb keeps only in-frame clonotypes and omits some of them. The data hold tens of thousands of clones, with 92% observed a single time. This sample comprised CD4+ or CD8+ T cells sorted from blood, obtained in a trial of the OX40 agonist ivuxolimab. The chain couples TRBV7-9 to TRBJ2-5; 16 positions agree with TRBD2. The TCR was taken from an adult with an advanced solid tumor such as melanoma, head and neck, liver or kidney cancer. The CDR3 reads CASSPGTSGRAPETQYF. CDR3 bases: TGTGCCAGCAGCCCCGGGACTAGCGGGAGGGCCCCAGAGACCCAGTACTTC.